This TCR beta chain was profiled in a study of identical twins. Study conclusions and caveats: Models, which agreed with sharing between unrelated individuals, nonetheless underestimated the out-of-frame TCR alpha sharing seen in monozygotic twins. Cord blood beta clonotypes that were abundant carried fewer insertions, and memory repertoires showed no such trend.

In its sample, this clonotype was seen a few times. Its antigen is undetermined. V shed 7 bases and J shed 5 bases, with 13 bases lying between them. CDR3 length: 13 residues. CDR1 is SGDLS, CDR2 YYNGEE, per germline. TCRdb processed the 5' RACE reads anew with MiXCR; each CDR3 protein has one entry. The data show about 240,000 distinct CDR3 sequences, 6% to 8% seen once. This sample also belongs to another study, concerning yellow fever vaccine responses in identical twins.

The specimen was CD8+ T cells sorted from blood. V and J are TRBV9 and TRBJ2-1; weak D call: TRBD2 (6 bases). The sequence was collected from a woman aged 18-30 years in good health. The CDR3 region has the DNA TGTGCCAGCCAGAGGGGACTCAACAATGAGCAGTTCTTC. Residues: CASQRGLNNEQFF.